The rows below give T cell receptor beta chains drawn from one sample of a study of blood T cell repertoires in COVID-19. Data came from immunoSEQ multiplex PCR; TCRdb stores just in-frame clones and leaves some out. The sample comprises some 60,000 clones, roughly 80% of which are singletons, and approximately 10% rests with the top ten. Sequenced material: peripheral blood. The receptors shown here come from a man older than 75 with COVID-19, enrolled during active disease. Each CDR3 is given with its conserved first and last residue. A D gene is named only where the DNA matches it firmly. Clone sizes are given selectively: once, few, many, or a class where the clone is expanded.

CDR3 DNA: TGTGCCACCAGTGAAGGCGGGAACACTGAAGCTTTCTTT
CDR3 protein: CATSEGGNTEAFF
clone size: .
D gene: .
J gene: TRBJ1-1
V gene: TRBV24-1

CDR3 DNA: TGTGCCAGCAGTGGACAGGGCCCACTTGCAACTAATGAAAAACTGTTTTTT
CDR3 protein: CASSGQGPLATNEKLFF
clone size: .
D gene: TRBD1
J gene: TRBJ1-4
V gene: TRBV27

CDR3 DNA: TGTGCCAGCAGCAACGGACTAGCGGGGGGGCCCCCCTACGAGCAGTACTTC
CDR3 protein: CASSNGLAGGPPYEQYF
clone size: .
D gene: TRBD2
J gene: TRBJ2-7
V gene: TRBV9

CDR3 DNA: TGTGCCAGCAGCCCCCGGGACAGCATGGTGAACACTGAAGCTTTCTTT
CDR3 protein: CASSPRDSMVNTEAFF
clone size: .
D gene: TRBD1
J gene: TRBJ1-1
V gene: TRBV9

CDR3 DNA: TGTGCCAGCAGTTTGTCCGGCGGCAGGGGTTATGGCTACACCTTC
CDR3 protein: CASSLSGGRGYGYTF
clone size: .
D gene: .
J gene: TRBJ1-2
V gene: TRBV28

CDR3 DNA: TGCAGTGCTAGTGAGGGGGGAGGGGAAAATGAAAAACTGTTTTTT
CDR3 protein: CSASEGGGENEKLFF
clone size: .
D gene: .
J gene: TRBJ1-4
V gene: TRBV20-1

CDR3 DNA: TGTGCCTGGAGTGTTCCAAGGACAATTCCTGGCTACACCTTC
CDR3 protein: CAWSVPRTIPGYTF
clone size: .
D gene: .
J gene: TRBJ1-2
V gene: TRBV30

CDR3 DNA: TGTGCTAGTGGTTTGTCGAGCACAGATACGCAGTATTTT
CDR3 protein: CASGLSSTDTQYF
clone size: once
D gene: .
J gene: TRBJ2-3
V gene: TRBV12-5

CDR3 DNA: TGTGCCAGCAGTGAGACTCAGAACACTGAAGCTTTCTTT
CDR3 protein: CASSETQNTEAFF
clone size: .
D gene: .
J gene: TRBJ1-1
V gene: TRBV6-1

CDR3 DNA: TGTGCCATCAGTGCGGGGAGGGCAGAGACCCAGTACTTC
CDR3 protein: CAISAGRAETQYF
clone size: .
D gene: TRBD2
J gene: TRBJ2-5
V gene: TRBV10-3

CDR3 DNA: TGTGCCTGGAGTGTGTGGGGGCCCCTTTCAACTAATGAAAAACTGTTTTTT
CDR3 protein: CAWSVWGPLSTNEKLFF
clone size: .
D gene: .
J gene: TRBJ1-4
V gene: TRBV30

CDR3 DNA: TGTGCCAGCAGCCCTCAGGGACTACCTGAGCAGTTCTTC
CDR3 protein: CASSPQGLPEQFF
clone size: .
D gene: TRBD2
J gene: TRBJ2-1
V gene: TRBV7-3

CDR3 DNA: TGTGCCAGCAGTTTGCGGGACCTCTCCACGGGCTACACCTTC
CDR3 protein: CASSLRDLSTGYTF
clone size: .
D gene: .
J gene: TRBJ1-2
V gene: TRBV27

CDR3 DNA: TGTGCCAGCAGCCAAGAAAGGGGCAGGGAATGGAAAAACATTCAGTACTTC
CDR3 protein: CASSQERGREWKNIQYF
clone size: .
D gene: .
J gene: TRBJ2-4
V gene: TRBV3-1/TRBV3-2

CDR3 DNA: TGTGCCAGCAGCGTAGCCCGGGGTGGAAACACCATATATTTT
CDR3 protein: CASSVARGGNTIYF
clone size: once
D gene: .
J gene: TRBJ1-3
V gene: TRBV9

CDR3 DNA: TGTGCCTGGACCGCAGGGGGCCATGGCTACACCTTC
CDR3 protein: CAWTAGGHGYTF
clone size: .
D gene: TRBD1
J gene: TRBJ1-2
V gene: TRBV30

CDR3 DNA: TGTGCCAGCAGTACCTACGGGACTGGCTATGGCTACACCTTC
CDR3 protein: CASSTYGTGYGYTF
clone size: once
D gene: .
J gene: TRBJ1-2
V gene: TRBV28

CDR3 DNA: TGTGCCACCAGCAGATCCGGGACAGGGGTTCAGCCCCAGCATTTT
CDR3 protein: CATSRSGTGVQPQHF
clone size: .
D gene: TRBD1
J gene: TRBJ1-5
V gene: TRBV15

CDR3 DNA: TGTGCCAGCAGTTTGATCGGGGGCAATCAGCCCCAGCATTTT
CDR3 protein: CASSLIGGNQPQHF
clone size: .
D gene: .
J gene: TRBJ1-5
V gene: TRBV6-2/TRBV6-3

CDR3 DNA: TGTGCCAGCACCCCTGGGACAGGGGTCTATGGCTACACCTTC
CDR3 protein: CASTPGTGVYGYTF
clone size: once
D gene: TRBD1
J gene: TRBJ1-2
V gene: TRBV6-5

CDR3 DNA: TGTGCCAGCAGCTTAGGACAGGGGACGCTTGAAAAACTGTTTTTT
CDR3 protein: CASSLGQGTLEKLFF
clone size: .
D gene: TRBD1
J gene: TRBJ1-4
V gene: TRBV7-9

CDR3 DNA: TGTGCCAGCAGTTGGACAGCCTCCTACAATGAGCAGTTCTTC
CDR3 protein: CASSWTASYNEQFF
clone size: .
D gene: .
J gene: TRBJ2-1
V gene: TRBV27

CDR3 DNA: TGTGCCAGCAGCACGACAGGGGGAAACTATGGCTACACCTTC
CDR3 protein: CASSTTGGNYGYTF
clone size: .
D gene: TRBD1
J gene: TRBJ1-2
V gene: TRBV7-9

CDR3 DNA: TGTGCCAGTAGCAAGTCCTCAGGGTCGAACACTGAAGCTTTCTTT
CDR3 protein: CASSKSSGSNTEAFF
clone size: .
D gene: .
J gene: TRBJ1-1
V gene: TRBV19

CDR3 DNA: TGTGCCAGCAGCCCAAGAGGGATGGGGAACACTGAAGCTTTCTTT
CDR3 protein: CASSPRGMGNTEAFF
clone size: .
D gene: .
J gene: TRBJ1-1
V gene: TRBV9

CDR3 DNA: TGTGCCTGGAGTGCTAGCGGGGAGAACACCGGGGAGCTGTTTTTT
CDR3 protein: CAWSASGENTGELFF
clone size: .
D gene: TRBD2
J gene: TRBJ2-2
V gene: TRBV30

CDR3 DNA: TGCGCCAGCAGCCAAGAGAGGGGAAACACCATATATTTT
CDR3 protein: CASSQERGNTIYF
clone size: .
D gene: .
J gene: TRBJ1-3
V gene: TRBV4-1

CDR3 DNA: TGTGCCAGCAGCTTAGGTCGGGATATGGGGGGTCAGCCCCAGCATTTT
CDR3 protein: CASSLGRDMGGQPQHF
clone size: few
D gene: .
J gene: TRBJ1-5
V gene: TRBV7-2

CDR3 DNA: TGTGCCAGCAGCGTATCGGACACGGCAGGTCAGCCCCAGCATTTT
CDR3 protein: CASSVSDTAGQPQHF
clone size: .
D gene: .
J gene: TRBJ1-5
V gene: TRBV9

CDR3 DNA: TGTGCCAGCAGCTTAGAGGGGGCCTACAATGAGCAGTTCTTC
CDR3 protein: CASSLEGAYNEQFF
clone size: .
D gene: .
J gene: TRBJ2-1
V gene: TRBV7-2

CDR3 DNA: TGCGCCAGCAGCTTGGTGGGACAGATCGGCACTGAAGCTTTCTTT
CDR3 protein: CASSLVGQIGTEAFF
clone size: .
D gene: TRBD1
J gene: TRBJ1-1
V gene: TRBV5-1

CDR3 DNA: TGTGCCCATAGACTCGGTACAGGGAAGGGCAATCAGCCCCAGCATTTT
CDR3 protein: CAHRLGTGKGNQPQHF
clone size: .
D gene: .
J gene: TRBJ1-5
V gene: TRBV6-4

CDR3 DNA: TGTGCCAGCAGTTCCACCCACCCTAGGATTGATCCTGAAGCTTTCTTT
CDR3 protein: CASSSTHPRIDPEAFF
clone size: .
D gene: .
J gene: TRBJ1-1
V gene: TRBV27

CDR3 DNA: TGTGCCAGCAGTTTTCAGGGGCACGACTATGGCTACACCTTC
CDR3 protein: CASSFQGHDYGYTF
clone size: few
D gene: .
J gene: TRBJ1-2
V gene: TRBV27

CDR3 DNA: TGTGCCAGCAGCCTGGGTCTAGCGGGGGGTGGGGCCACAGATACGCAGTATTTT
CDR3 protein: CASSLGLAGGGATDTQYF
clone size: .
D gene: TRBD2
J gene: TRBJ2-3
V gene: TRBV4-2

CDR3 DNA: TGTGCCAGCAGGGCGGGACAGGCAAGTTCTGGCTACACCTTC
CDR3 protein: CASRAGQASSGYTF
clone size: .
D gene: TRBD1
J gene: TRBJ1-2
V gene: TRBV6-5

CDR3 DNA: TGTGCCAGCAGCGAGCCGGGACAGGGAAACAATCAGCCCCAGCATTTT
CDR3 protein: CASSEPGQGNNQPQHF
clone size: .
D gene: TRBD1
J gene: TRBJ1-5
V gene: TRBV7-4

CDR3 DNA: TGCGCCAGCAGCTGGGGGGCAGGACAGGGGTCATACAATGAGCAGTTCTTC
CDR3 protein: CASSWGAGQGSYNEQFF
clone size: .
D gene: TRBD1
J gene: TRBJ2-1
V gene: TRBV5-1

CDR3 DNA: TGTGCCAGCAGTGAATTCCGACAGGGAGAGGAGCTGTTTTTT
CDR3 protein: CASSEFRQGEELFF
clone size: .
D gene: TRBD1
J gene: TRBJ2-2
V gene: TRBV2

CDR3 DNA: TGTGCCAGCGGGGACAGGGCGAACACCGGGGAGCTGTTTTTT
CDR3 protein: CASGDRANTGELFF
clone size: once
D gene: TRBD1
J gene: TRBJ2-2
V gene: TRBV9

CDR3 DNA: TGTGCCAGCAGTTCACCCGGTCGCGAGCAGTACTTC
CDR3 protein: CASSSPGREQYF
clone size: .
D gene: .
J gene: TRBJ2-7
V gene: TRBV27

CDR3 DNA: TGTGCCAGTAGTATAGATGGGCGGGATTCACCCCTCCACTTT
CDR3 protein: CASSIDGRDSPLHF
clone size: .
D gene: .
J gene: TRBJ1-6
V gene: TRBV19

CDR3 DNA: TGCGCCAGCAGCTTGGGGACAGGGGTTATTGGAAACACCATATATTTT
CDR3 protein: CASSLGTGVIGNTIYF
clone size: .
D gene: TRBD1
J gene: TRBJ1-3
V gene: TRBV5-1

CDR3 DNA: TGTGCCAGCAGCACAGGCAGGGGTTCCGGAAACACCATATATTTT
CDR3 protein: CASSTGRGSGNTIYF
clone size: once
D gene: .
J gene: TRBJ1-3
V gene: TRBV7-7

CDR3 DNA: TGTGCCAGCAGTTTATCGGCGGGACAGGGGCGCGCTGAAGCTTTCTTT
CDR3 protein: CASSLSAGQGRAEAFF
clone size: .
D gene: TRBD1
J gene: TRBJ1-1
V gene: TRBV27

CDR3 DNA: TGCGCCAGCAGTGAGTCTAGGAGGGAGCCGCTCTACAATGAGCAGTTCTTC
CDR3 protein: CASSESRREPLYNEQFF
clone size: few
D gene: .
J gene: TRBJ2-1
V gene: TRBV10-1

CDR3 DNA: TGTGCCAGCTCTCCCCCCACAGATACGCAGTATTTT
CDR3 protein: CASSPPTDTQYF
clone size: .
D gene: .
J gene: TRBJ2-3
V gene: TRBV5-5

CDR3 DNA: TGTGCCAGCAGCTTATCCCGGACTAGCGGGAGGGCCGATGAGCAGTTCTTC
CDR3 protein: CASSLSRTSGRADEQFF
clone size: .
D gene: TRBD2
J gene: TRBJ2-1
V gene: TRBV7-8

CDR3 DNA: TGTGCCAGCAGCACCGGGGCAGGGGGCAGCACTGAAGCTTTCTTT
CDR3 protein: CASSTGAGGSTEAFF
clone size: .
D gene: TRBD1
J gene: TRBJ1-1
V gene: TRBV7-2